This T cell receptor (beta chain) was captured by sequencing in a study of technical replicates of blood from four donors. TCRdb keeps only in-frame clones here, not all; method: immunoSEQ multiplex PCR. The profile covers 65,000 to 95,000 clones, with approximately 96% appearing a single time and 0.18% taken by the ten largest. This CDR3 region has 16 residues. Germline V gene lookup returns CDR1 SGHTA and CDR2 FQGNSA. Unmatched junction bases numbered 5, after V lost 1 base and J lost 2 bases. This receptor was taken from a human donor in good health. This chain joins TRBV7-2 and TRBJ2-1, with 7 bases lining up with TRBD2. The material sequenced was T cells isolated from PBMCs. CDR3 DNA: TGTGCCAGCAGCTTAGTTGTGGGAGGGACCTACAATGAGCAGTTCTTC. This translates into CASSLVVGGTYNEQFF.